The next 30 T cell receptor beta chains were all read from a single sample in a study of molecular identifiers for immune sequencing clone quantification. MiXCR, applied by TCRdb to the PCR reads, yields one record per CDR3 protein. Of some 650,000 distinct CDR3 sequences detected, 15% to 20% appear once; the ten largest clones hold roughly 0.9%. The specimen sequenced was naive CD8+ T cells from blood, with Jurkat cell RNA spiked in. As to subset: FACS-sorted CD8+CD4-CCR7+CD45RA+ naive T cells. These TCRs come from a human donor in good health. Some libraries in this study had Jurkat cell RNA spiked in.

This clonotype was found many times. The chain has TRBV5-1 and TRBJ1-1; D unclear. The CDR3 length is 12 residues. Trimming removed 2 bases at V and 4 bases at J, with 6 bases between. Per the germline V gene, CDR1 is SGHRS and CDR2 is YFSETQ. CDR3 in amino acids: CASSLYGTEAFF. CDR3 in DNA: TGCGCCAGCAGCTTATACGGCACTGAAGCTTTCTTT.

This clonotype was recorded many times. J is TRBJ2-7 and V is TRBV12-3 or TRBV12-4, with D possibly TRBD2 on 7 matching bases. The V and J ends lost 5 bases and 1 base respectively, with 15 bases between them. The CDR3 covers 15 residues. CDR3: CASSGGGRGSYEQYF. CDR3 nucleotide sequence: TGTGCCAGCAGTGGGGGGGGAAGGGGGTCCTACGAGCAGTACTTC.

A note on this clonotype: Since a much larger clone is just one base distant, this may be a read error. As the CDR3 is not closed by the conserved phenylalanine or tryptophan, this likely results from a read error. The J gene is TRBJ2-5, the V gene TRBV27; D unclear. Trimming shortened V by 0 bases and J by 5 bases, and 13 bases separated the two germline ends. This CDR3 spans 15 amino acids. In germline, CDR1 is MNHEY, CDR2 SMNVEV (reference sequence). CDR3 nucleotide sequence: TGTGCCAGCAGTTTATCCGCACGACCATTGGAGACCCAGTACCTC. This translates into CASSLSARPLETQYL.

This clonotype was picked up a small number of times. The V and J genes are TRBV7-9 and TRBJ1-1; tentative D call: TRBD1 (5 bases). Germline CDR1 SEHNR, CDR2 FQNEAQ (reference sequence). The CDR3 is made up of 15 amino acids. Trimming removed 4 bases at V and 5 bases at J, with 17 bases between. In nucleotides, the CDR3 is TGTGCCAGCAGCTCGCCGGGGGGGGAAACGACTGAAGCTTTCTTT. This codes for CASSSPGGETTEAFF.

This clonotype has at least ten counts. The chain employs TRBV12-5 and TRBJ2-3; D is possibly TRBD1 (5 bases). Trimming took off 4 bases at V and 2 bases at J, with 13 bases between the two ends. Per germline, CDR1 LGHNT and CDR2 FRNRAP. The CDR3 totals 15 residues. Here the CDR3 reads CASGSQVLLTDTQYF. The DNA of the CDR3 is TGTGCTAGTGGTTCACAGGTTTTGCTCACAGATACGCAGTATTTT.

This clonotype has a handful of counts. This chain joins TRBV20-1 and TRBJ2-7, with D possibly being TRBD2 (5 bases). This CDR3 comprises 16 residues. The ends were cut back, 0 bases at V and 3 bases at J, with 18 bases in the middle. CDR1 and CDR2 from the germline V gene are DFQATT and SNEGSKA (reference sequence). The CDR3 region is CSARDEALAGYYEQYF. DNA for the CDR3: TGCAGTGCTAGAGATGAGGCGCTAGCTGGTTACTACGAGCAGTACTTC.

The table lists this clonotype with a few counts. The rearrangement uses TRBV20-1 and TRBJ2-7, with D perhaps matching TRBD2 (5 bases). From germline, CDR1 is DFQATT and CDR2 SNEGSKA (reference sequence). Between the trimmed V and J ends, which lost 3 bases and 0 bases, there was a span of 9 bases. The length of the CDR3 is 13 residues. The CDR3 nucleotides read TGCAGTGCTAGCCCGGGGATCTCCTACGAGCAGTACTTC. Protein sequence: CSASPGISYEQYF.

This clonotype was counted ten times or more. The V and J genes are TRBV29-1 and TRBJ2-1, with 7 bases lining up with TRBD2. V gave up 4 bases and J gave up 9 bases; unmatched junction bases: 0. Germline V gives CDR1 SQVTM, CDR2 ANQGSEA. CDR3 size: 10 residues. The CDR3 sequence is CSVGEGEQFF. The DNA for the CDR3 is TGCAGCGTTGGGGAGGGTGAGCAGTTCTTC.

The chain carries TRBV29-1 and TRBJ2-5; maybe TRBD1 (5 bases). Trimming took 0 bases from V and 2 from J, leaving 16 bases between them. Germline V lookup: CDR1 SQVTM, CDR2 ANQGSEA. The CDR3 spans 16 residues. The CDR3 sequence is CSVEDQRGIEQETQYF. CDR3 in DNA: TGCAGCGTTGAAGATCAAAGGGGAATAGAGCAAGAGACCCAGTACTTC. The variable domain in full, with the rest retrieved from reference TRBV29-1 and TRBJ2-5, is SAVISQKPSRDICQRGTSLTIQCQVDSQVTMMFWYRQQPGQSLTLIATANQGSEATYESGFVIDKFPISRPNLTFSTLTVSNMSPEDSSIYLCSVEDQRGIEQETQYFGPGTRLLVL.

This clonotype was detected ten times or more. The gene calls are TRBV27 and TRBJ2-7; D assignment may be TRBD1 or TRBD2 (5 bases each). Germline loops: CDR1 MNHEY, CDR2 SMNVEV (reference sequence). The V end lost 0 bases, the J end lost 7 bases, and 13 bases lay between the germline ends. The CDR3 totals 14 residues. CDR3 residues: CASSLSAGAQEQYF. The DNA of the CDR3 is TGTGCCAGCAGTTTATCCGCCGGGGCCCAAGAGCAGTACTTC.

This clonotype was detected ten times or more. The chain combines TRBV7-9 with TRBJ2-5; TRBD2 might be the D (6 bases). CDR1 and CDR2 from the germline V gene are SEHNR and FQNEAQ (reference sequence). This CDR3 region has 15 residues. V lost 4 bases to trimming and J lost 2 bases, with 14 bases between them. The CDR3 region has the DNA TGTGCCAGCAGCTCCGGCCGGGACTTACAAGAGACCCAGTACTTC. It yields the protein CASSSGRDLQETQYF.

In its sample, this clonotype was seen many times. This chain joins TRBV7-2 and TRBJ1-5; the D is unclear. Germline V gene lookup returns CDR1 SGHTA and CDR2 FQGNSA. V was clipped by 1 base and J by 6 bases, with 13 bases between them. This CDR3 region has 15 residues. The DNA for the CDR3 is TGTGCCAGCAGCTTAGACCGGGCCTGGGGTCAGCCCCAGCATTTT. It is translated as CASSLDRAWGQPQHF.

This clonotype was recorded a few times. The genes are TRBV6-6 and TRBJ2-5; 12 nucleotides line up with TRBD1. Germline CDR1 MNHNY, CDR2 SVGAGI (reference sequence). V was pared by 5 bases and J by 4 bases, with 17 bases of the junction left unmatched. This CDR3 region has 19 residues. The CDR3 protein is CASSPPQFRDRGRPETQYF. CDR3 sequence (DNA): TGTGCCAGCAGTCCCCCCCAATTTCGGGACAGGGGGCGCCCAGAGACCCAGTACTTC.

This clonotype was counted many times. In nucleotides, the CDR3 is TGTGCCAGCAGCTACAGACAGCACCAAGAGACCCAGTACTTC. It specifies CASSYRQHQETQYF. The rearrangement links TRBV28 to TRBJ2-5, with D tentatively TRBD1 (5 bases). V lost 6 bases and J 0 bases, leaving 11 bases between the germline ends. The CDR3 extends over 14 amino acids. From germline, CDR1 is MDHEN and CDR2 SYDVKM.

The J gene is TRBJ2-1, the V gene TRBV7-3; 8 bases are shared with TRBD2. V lost 1 base, J lost 6 bases, and 11 bases stayed unmatched. This CDR3 spans 17 amino acids. Germline V CDR1 and CDR2: SGHTA, FQGTGA. The CDR3 coding sequence is TGTGCCAGCAGCTTAAGTGGGGGGACTAGACTCCCCAATGAGCAGTTCTTC. Translation gives CASSLSGGTRLPNEQFF. The full variable domain, its missing parts supplied by reference TRBV7-3 and TRBJ2-1, is GAGVSQTPSNKVTEKGKYVELRCDPISGHTALYWYRQSLGQGPEFLIYFQGTGAADDSGLPNDRFFAVRPEGSVSTLKIQRTERGDSAVYLCASSLSGGTRLPNEQFFGPGTRLTVL.

This clonotype was seen repeatedly, ten times or more. This CDR3 reads CSARDRTGPPDTQYF. The CDR3 DNA sequence: TGCAGTGCTAGAGATCGGACAGGTCCCCCAGATACGCAGTATTTT. This rearrangement joins TRBV20-1 to TRBJ2-3; TRBD1 matches at 7 bases. Trimming cost V 0 bases and J 4 bases; bases outside gene matches: 7. The CDR3 sequence is 15 residues long. Germline V CDR1 and CDR2: DFQATT, SNEGSKA (reference sequence).

Concerning this clonotype: At one end, the junction sequence differs from germline, possibly due to a read error. V is TRBV4-3 and J is TRBJ2-5; 16 bases are a match to TRBD2. This CDR3 is built from 20 residues. Germline loops: CDR1 LGHNA, CDR2 YSLEER. As DNA, the CDR3 is TGCGCCGGCAGCCCGCAACCTTCGGGACTAGCGGGGGGGCCCCAAGAGACCCAGTACTTC. Its translation is CAGSPQPSGLAGGPQETQYF.

This clonotype has at least ten counts. The CDR3 sequence: CASSQGGGVNTEAFF. CDR3 nucleotides: TGTGCCAGCAGCCAGGGCGGGGGCGTGAACACTGAAGCTTTCTTT. The gene calls are TRBV13 and TRBJ1-1; a weak D match, TRBD1 (6 bases). The CDR3 covers 15 residues. Trimming removed 5 bases at V and 0 bases at J, with 13 bases between. CDR1 is PRHDT, CDR2 FYEKMQ, per germline (reference sequence).

This clonotype was found a few times. This chain joins TRBV10-2 and TRBJ2-7; the D gene is possibly TRBD1 (5 bases). The CDR3 runs to 14 residues. Germline V gives CDR1 WSHSY, CDR2 SAAADI. Trimming pared 3 bases from V and 1 base from J, leaving 10 bases between. DNA of the CDR3: TGCGCCAGCAGTGAAGGCAGGGATTCCTACGAGCAGTACTTC. The encoded protein is CASSEGRDSYEQYF.

This clonotype was seen at least ten times. V usage is TRBV6-2 or TRBV6-3 and J usage is TRBJ2-1; D gene ambiguous. The CDR3 runs 15 residues. Trimming cost V 2 bases and J 5 bases, with 13 bases left between them. Germline V gives CDR1 MNHEY, CDR2 SVGEGT. CDR3 sequence: CASSYDWAKNNEQFF. CDR3 nucleotide sequence: TGTGCCAGCAGTTACGATTGGGCGAAGAACAATGAGCAGTTCTTC.

This clonotype was counted at least ten times. The V and J genes are TRBV4-1 and TRBJ1-5, with D perhaps TRBD1 (6 bases). This CDR3 contains 16 residues. Trimming pared 0 bases from V and 2 bases from J, leaving 11 bases between. The germline gives CDR1 MGHRA, CDR2 YSYEKL. Here the CDR3 reads CASSQDPGAGNQPQHF. The CDR3 DNA reads TGCGCCAGCAGCCAAGATCCGGGGGCGGGCAATCAGCCCCAGCATTTT.

On this clonotype itself: Given a much more abundant clone one base away, this may be a read error. This sequence joins TRBV20-1 and TRBJ1-4; 10 nucleotides align to TRBD1. Germline loops: CDR1 DFQATT, CDR2 SNEGSKA (reference sequence). This CDR3 comprises 16 residues. CDR3 nucleotide sequence: TGCAGTGCTGGGACAGGGGTGATATCAACTAATGAAACACTGTTTTTT. Translated, it gives CSAGTGVISTNETLFF.

This clonotype was seen many times. The CDR3: CATSVTRYNEQFF. The CDR3, as DNA: TGTGCCACCAGCGTGACACGTTACAATGAGCAGTTCTTC. The chain uses TRBV15 and TRBJ2-1; D gene uncertain. Germline V gene data show CDR1 as LNHNV and CDR2 as YYDKDF (reference sequence). Trimming cost V 5 bases and J 4 bases, with 9 bases left between them. This CDR3 is built from 13 residues. The full variable domain, completed using reference TRBV15 and TRBJ2-1, is DAMVIQNPRYQVTQFGKPVTLSCSQTLNHNVMYWYQQKSSQAPKLLFHYYDKDFNNEADTPDNFQSRRPNTSFCFLDIRSPGLGDTAMYLCATSVTRYNEQFFGPGTRLTVL.

This clonotype was found many times. The V and J genes are TRBV5-4 and TRBJ2-7, with 9 bases lining up with TRBD1. There are 15 residues in the CDR3. Per the germline V gene, CDR1 is SGHNT and CDR2 is YYREEE (reference sequence). Trimming at V came to 3 bases and at J to 2 bases, leaving 6 bases not matched to a gene. CDR3: CASSSMGQGTYEQYF. As DNA, the CDR3 is TGTGCCAGCAGCTCGATGGGACAGGGTACCTACGAGCAGTACTTC.

Only a few counts were recorded for this clonotype. CDR3 loop: CASSLWSRSGTEAFF. CDR3 nucleotide sequence: TGTGCCAGCAGTTTATGGTCCAGGTCTGGCACTGAAGCTTTCTTT. The chain employs TRBV27 and TRBJ1-1, with D hard to call. This CDR3 region has 15 residues. Trimming stripped 1 base from V and 4 bases from J, with 13 bases between. Germline loops: CDR1 MNHEY, CDR2 SMNVEV (reference sequence).

On this clonotype itself: A much larger clone sits a single nucleotide away, making a read error possible. In DNA form, the CDR3 reads TGTGCCAGCAGCTCCCGGCCCCCGGGACAGGTCTGCAATGAGCAGTTCTTC. This translates into CASSSRPPGQVCNEQFF. V usage is TRBV7-6 and J usage is TRBJ2-1; 8 nucleotides line up with TRBD1. Germline V CDR1 and CDR2: SGHVS, FNYEAQ. CDR3 size: 17 residues. The V and J ends lost 4 bases and 6 bases, in that order; junction bases with no gene match: 14.

This clonotype was counted ten times or more. This chain connects TRBV11-2 to TRBJ2-4; 9 bases align to TRBD1. The CDR3 is 11 amino acids. Germline V gene sequence: CDR1 SGHAT, CDR2 FQNNGV. V gave up 6 bases and J gave up 16 bases; unmatched junction bases: 7. The CDR3 DNA follows: TGTGCCAGCAGAACGGACAGGGGAAAATACTTC. Residues: CASRTDRGKYF.

Of note for this clonotype: The junction departs from germline at one end; a sequencing error may be responsible. This sequence joins TRBV9 and TRBJ2-2, with a possible D match to TRBD2 (6 bases). Germline CDR1 reads SGDLS; CDR2 reads YYNGEE. The CDR3 length is 16 residues. CDR3 sequence reads: CASSVATGTHTGGLFF. The CDR3 nucleotides are TGTGCCAGCAGCGTAGCTACGGGCACCCACACCGGGGGGCTGTTTTTT.

This clonotype was seen many times. The V gene is TRBV4-1, the J gene TRBJ2-1; tentative D call: TRBD1 (5 bases). The ends were cut back, 5 bases at V and 6 bases at J, with 11 bases in the middle. The CDR3 is made up of 13 amino acids. Germline assignment: CDR1 MGHRA and CDR2 YSYEKL. The CDR3 DNA follows: TGCGCCAGCAGCGTTCGAAGGGGCAATGAGCAGTTCTTC. Translating gives CASSVRRGNEQFF.

This clonotype was found many times. The chain recombines TRBV4-3 with TRBJ2-1, with a possible D match to TRBD1 (5 bases). V shed 3 bases and J shed 2 bases, with 11 bases lying between them. The CDR3 has 15 residues. Germline CDR1 reads LGHNA; CDR2 reads YSLEER. The CDR3 sequence: CASSQGRNTYNEQFF. For the CDR3, the DNA is TGCGCCAGCAGCCAGGGGCGAAACACCTACAATGAGCAGTTCTTC.